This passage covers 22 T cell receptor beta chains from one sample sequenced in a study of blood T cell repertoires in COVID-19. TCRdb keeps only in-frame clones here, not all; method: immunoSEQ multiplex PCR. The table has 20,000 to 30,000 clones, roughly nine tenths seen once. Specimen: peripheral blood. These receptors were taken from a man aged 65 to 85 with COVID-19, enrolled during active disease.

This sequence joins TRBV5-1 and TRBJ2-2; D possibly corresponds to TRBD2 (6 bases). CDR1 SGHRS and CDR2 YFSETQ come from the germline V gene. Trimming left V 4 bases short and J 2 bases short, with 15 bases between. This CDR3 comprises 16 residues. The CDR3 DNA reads TGCGCCAGCAGCCCCATAGTCGCGGGAAACACCGGGGAGCTGTTTTTT. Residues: CASSPIVAGNTGELFF.

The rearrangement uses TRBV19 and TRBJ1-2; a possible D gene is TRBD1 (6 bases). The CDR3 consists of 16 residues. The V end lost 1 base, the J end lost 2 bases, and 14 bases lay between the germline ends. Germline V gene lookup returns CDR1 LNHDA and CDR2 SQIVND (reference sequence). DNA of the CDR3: TGTGCCAGTAGTATAGGGTCGGGGGGCTGGAACTATGGCTACACCTTC. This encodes CASSIGSGGWNYGYTF.

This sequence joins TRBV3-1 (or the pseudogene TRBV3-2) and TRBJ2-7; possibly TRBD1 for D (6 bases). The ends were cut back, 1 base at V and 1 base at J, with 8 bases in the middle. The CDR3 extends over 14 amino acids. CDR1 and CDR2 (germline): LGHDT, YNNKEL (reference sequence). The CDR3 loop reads CASSQGTGSYEQYF. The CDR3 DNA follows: TGTGCCAGCAGCCAAGGTACAGGGTCCTACGAGCAGTACTTC.

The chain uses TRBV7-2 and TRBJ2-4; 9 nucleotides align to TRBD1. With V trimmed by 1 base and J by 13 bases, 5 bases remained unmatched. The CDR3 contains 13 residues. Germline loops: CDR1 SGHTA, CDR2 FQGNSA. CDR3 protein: CASSLGDRVKQYF. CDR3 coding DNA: TGTGCCAGCAGCTTAGGGGACAGGGTGAAACAGTACTTC.

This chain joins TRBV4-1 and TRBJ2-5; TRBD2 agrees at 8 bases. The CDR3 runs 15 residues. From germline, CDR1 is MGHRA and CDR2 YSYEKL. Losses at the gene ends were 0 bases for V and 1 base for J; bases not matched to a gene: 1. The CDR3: CASSQEAGAQETQYF. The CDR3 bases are TGCGCCAGCAGCCAAGAAGCGGGGGCCCAAGAGACCCAGTACTTC.

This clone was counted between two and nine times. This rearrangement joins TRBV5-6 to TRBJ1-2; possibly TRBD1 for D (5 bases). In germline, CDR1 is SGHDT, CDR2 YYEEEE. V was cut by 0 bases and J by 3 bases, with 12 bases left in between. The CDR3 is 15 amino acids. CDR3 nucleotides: TGTGCCAGCAGCTTGGGCCCGGGGGGAGACTATGGCTACACCTTC. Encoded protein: CASSLGPGGDYGYTF.

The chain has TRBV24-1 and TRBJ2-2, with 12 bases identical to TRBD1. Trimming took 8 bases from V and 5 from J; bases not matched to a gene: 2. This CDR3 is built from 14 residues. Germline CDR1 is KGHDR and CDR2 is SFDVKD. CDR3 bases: TGTGCCACCAAGGGACAGGGGGCGACCGGGGAGCTGTTTTTT. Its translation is CATKGQGATGELFF.

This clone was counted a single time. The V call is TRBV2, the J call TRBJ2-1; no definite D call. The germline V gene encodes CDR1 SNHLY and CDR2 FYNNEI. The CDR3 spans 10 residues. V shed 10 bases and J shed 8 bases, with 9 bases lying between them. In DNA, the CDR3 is TGTGCCAAACTGGGCGATGAGCAGTTCTTC. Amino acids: CAKLGDEQFF.

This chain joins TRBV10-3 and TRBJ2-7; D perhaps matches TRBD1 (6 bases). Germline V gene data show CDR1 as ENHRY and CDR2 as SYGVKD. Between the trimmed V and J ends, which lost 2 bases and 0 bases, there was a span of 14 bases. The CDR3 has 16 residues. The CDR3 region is CAISEGGHRTSYEQYF. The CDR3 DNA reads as TGTGCCATCAGTGAGGGGGGACACAGGACCTCCTACGAGCAGTACTTC.

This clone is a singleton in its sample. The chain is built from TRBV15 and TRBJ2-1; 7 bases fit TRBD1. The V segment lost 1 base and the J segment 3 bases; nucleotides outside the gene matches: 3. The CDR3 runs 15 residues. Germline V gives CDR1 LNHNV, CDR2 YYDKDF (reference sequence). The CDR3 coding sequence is TGTGCCACCAGCAGAGGGACAGGCGTCTACAATGAGCAGTTCTTC. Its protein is CATSRGTGVYNEQFF.

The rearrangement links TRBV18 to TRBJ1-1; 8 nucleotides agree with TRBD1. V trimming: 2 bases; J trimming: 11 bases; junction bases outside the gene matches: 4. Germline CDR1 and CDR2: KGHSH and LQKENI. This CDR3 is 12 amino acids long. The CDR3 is CASSPDRDRAFF. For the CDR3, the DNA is TGTGCCAGCTCACCAGACAGGGACAGGGCTTTCTTT.

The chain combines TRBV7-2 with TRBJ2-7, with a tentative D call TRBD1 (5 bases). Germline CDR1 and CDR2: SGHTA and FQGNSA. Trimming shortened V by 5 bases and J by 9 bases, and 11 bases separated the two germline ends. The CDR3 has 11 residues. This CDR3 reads CASSQGTGQYF. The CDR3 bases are TGTGCCAGCAGCCAGGGTACCGGGCAGTACTTC.

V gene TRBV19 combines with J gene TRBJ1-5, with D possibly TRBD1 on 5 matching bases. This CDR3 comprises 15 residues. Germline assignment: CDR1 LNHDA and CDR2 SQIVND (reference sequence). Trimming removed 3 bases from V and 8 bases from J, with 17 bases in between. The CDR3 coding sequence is TGTGCCAGTAGTATTTTCGGGACGGCGGGAGAGCCCCAGCATTTT. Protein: CASSIFGTAGEPQHF.

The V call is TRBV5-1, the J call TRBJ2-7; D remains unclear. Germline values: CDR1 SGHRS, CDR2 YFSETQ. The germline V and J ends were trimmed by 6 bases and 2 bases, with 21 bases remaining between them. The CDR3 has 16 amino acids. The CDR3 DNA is TGCGCCAGCAACTTTGCCGAGACTTTACCTACCTACGAGCAGTACTTC. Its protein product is CASNFAETLPTYEQYF.

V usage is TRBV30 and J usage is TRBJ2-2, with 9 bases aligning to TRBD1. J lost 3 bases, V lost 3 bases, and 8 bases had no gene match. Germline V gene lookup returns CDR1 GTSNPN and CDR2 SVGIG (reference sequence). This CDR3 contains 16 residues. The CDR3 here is CAWRTGTGMDTGELFF. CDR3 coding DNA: TGTGCCTGGAGAACCGGGACAGGGATGGACACCGGGGAGCTGTTTTTT. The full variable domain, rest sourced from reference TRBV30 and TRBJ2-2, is SQTIHQWPATLVQPVGSPLSLECTVEGTSNPNLYWYRQAAGRGLQLLFYSVGIGQISSEVPQNLSASRPQDRQFILSSKKLLLSDSGFYLCAWRTGTGMDTGELFFGEGSRLTVL.

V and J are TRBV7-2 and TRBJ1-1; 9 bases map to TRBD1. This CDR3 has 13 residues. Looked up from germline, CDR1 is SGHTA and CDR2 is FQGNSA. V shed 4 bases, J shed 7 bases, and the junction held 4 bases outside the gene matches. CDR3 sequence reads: CASSWDRVSEAFF. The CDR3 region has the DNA TGTGCCAGCAGCTGGGACAGGGTGAGTGAAGCTTTCTTT.

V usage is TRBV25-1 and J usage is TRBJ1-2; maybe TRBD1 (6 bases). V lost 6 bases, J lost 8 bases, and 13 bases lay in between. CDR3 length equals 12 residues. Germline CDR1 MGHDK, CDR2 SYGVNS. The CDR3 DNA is TGTGCCAGCAGCGAGATAGGACAGGGCTACACCTTC. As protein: CASSEIGQGYTF.

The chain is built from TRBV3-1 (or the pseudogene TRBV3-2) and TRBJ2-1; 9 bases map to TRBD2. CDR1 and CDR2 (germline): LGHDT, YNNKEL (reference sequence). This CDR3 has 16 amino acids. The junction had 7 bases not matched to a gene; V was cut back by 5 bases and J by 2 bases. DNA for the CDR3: TGTGCCAGCAGCTTCTGGGGCGGGGGGGCCTACAATGAGCAGTTCTTC. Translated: CASSFWGGGAYNEQFF.

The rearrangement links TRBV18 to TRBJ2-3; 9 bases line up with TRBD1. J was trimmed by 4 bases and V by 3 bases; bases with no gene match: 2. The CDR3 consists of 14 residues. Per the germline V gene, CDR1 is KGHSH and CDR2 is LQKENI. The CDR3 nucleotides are TGTGCCAGCTCACCGGGACAGGGTGCAGATACGCAGTATTTT. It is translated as CASSPGQGADTQYF.

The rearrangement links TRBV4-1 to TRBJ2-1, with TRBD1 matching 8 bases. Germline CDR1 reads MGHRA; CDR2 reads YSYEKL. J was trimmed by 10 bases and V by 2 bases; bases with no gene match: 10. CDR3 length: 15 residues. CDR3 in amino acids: CASSQLGQGSGEQFF. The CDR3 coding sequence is TGCGCCAGCAGCCAACTTGGACAGGGATCCGGAGAGCAGTTCTTC.

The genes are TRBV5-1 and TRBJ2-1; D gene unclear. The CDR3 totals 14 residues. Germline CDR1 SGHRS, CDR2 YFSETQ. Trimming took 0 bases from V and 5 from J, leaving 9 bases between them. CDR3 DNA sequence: TGCGCCAGCAGCTTGGCCCCAGTGGACAATGAGCAGTTCTTC. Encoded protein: CASSLAPVDNEQFF.

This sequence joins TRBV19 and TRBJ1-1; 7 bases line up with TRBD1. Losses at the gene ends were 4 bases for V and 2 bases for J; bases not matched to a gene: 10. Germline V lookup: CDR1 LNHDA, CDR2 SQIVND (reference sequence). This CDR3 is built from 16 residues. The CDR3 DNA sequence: TGTGCCAGTAGTAAAGACCCGGGACAGTTTAACACTGAAGCTTTCTTT. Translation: CASSKDPGQFNTEAFF.